The 9 T cell receptor beta chains given below trace back to one sample, sequenced in a study of blood T cell repertoires in COVID-19. Some clones are missing from TCRdb's copy, which holds only in-frame ones; the method was immunoSEQ multiplex PCR. The sample includes 35,000 or so clones, 85% to 95% of them seen just once. The sequenced material came from peripheral blood. These receptors were collected from a man in his 60s with active or convalescent COVID-19.

V gene TRBV4-3 combines with J gene TRBJ2-1, with 12 bases identical to TRBD2. V was clipped by 1 base and J by 8 bases; unmatched bases: 3. CDR1 is LGHNA, CDR2 YSLEER, per germline. The CDR3 has 15 residues. The CDR3 is CASSQVLAGGYEQFF. CDR3 bases: TGCGCCAGCAGCCAAGTCCTAGCGGGAGGGTATGAGCAGTTCTTC.

This chain uses TRBV27 with TRBJ2-7; D call uncertain. Trimming left V 7 bases short and J 0 bases short, with 19 bases between. The CDR3 runs 16 residues. CDR1 MNHEY and CDR2 SMNVEV come from the germline V gene (reference sequence). This CDR3 is CASKTFSRSSSYEQYF. CDR3 nucleotides: TGTGCCAGCAAAACCTTCTCGCGTTCGAGCTCCTACGAGCAGTACTTC.

The V call is TRBV27, the J call TRBJ2-7; tentatively, D is TRBD1 (6 bases). V was cut by 6 bases and J by 0 bases, with 9 bases left in between. The CDR3 contains 13 residues. The germline CDR1 and CDR2 sequences are MNHEY and SMNVEV (reference sequence). Here the CDR3 reads CASRRTASYEQYF. The CDR3, as DNA: TGTGCCAGCAGACGGACAGCCTCCTACGAGCAGTACTTC.

This chain connects TRBV5-1 to TRBJ2-2; TRBD1 agrees at 8 bases. CDR3 length: 14 amino acids. The junction had 0 bases not matched to a gene; V was cut back by 0 bases and J by 5 bases. Per germline, CDR1 SGHRS and CDR2 YFSETQ. CDR3 in amino acids: CASSLGQGTGELFF. The CDR3 bases are TGCGCCAGCAGCTTGGGACAGGGGACCGGGGAGCTGTTTTTT.

The sample holds one count of this clone. The chain joins TRBV6-5 to TRBJ2-7; D perhaps matches TRBD2 (5 bases). Trimming took off 0 bases at V and 10 bases at J, with 13 bases between the two ends. Per germline, CDR1 MNHEY and CDR2 SVGAGI. This CDR3 spans 13 amino acids. CDR3 coding DNA: TGTGCCAGCAGTTACTCGTCGGGGATAGCACAGTACTTC. Translation: CASSYSSGIAQYF.

The chain couples TRBV19 to TRBJ2-5; 8 bases are shared with TRBD1. CDR1 and CDR2 (germline): LNHDA, SQIVND (reference sequence). This CDR3 has 14 residues. The junction had 9 bases not matched to a gene; V was cut back by 5 bases and J by 7 bases. In DNA, the CDR3 is TGTGCCAGTAGTCCCCAGGGGGCTCAGGGGACCCAGTACTTC. This encodes CASSPQGAQGTQYF.

The rearrangement uses TRBV10-3 and TRBJ2-7, with 15 bases matching TRBD2. The junction had 10 bases not matched to a gene; V was cut back by 3 bases and J by 7 bases. The CDR3 covers 17 residues. Germline CDR1 reads ENHRY; CDR2 reads SYGVKD. This CDR3 is CAISDPGGTSGRREQYF. The CDR3 DNA reads TGTGCCATCAGTGACCCCGGTGGGACTAGCGGGAGGAGGGAGCAGTACTTC.

The rearrangement links TRBV25-1 to TRBJ1-3; D gene unclear. V was pared by 0 bases and J by 4 bases, with 13 bases between. The CDR3 runs 16 residues. Germline-derived CDR1 and CDR2 are MGHDK and SYGVNS. CDR3 in amino acids: CASSEYVRSGGNTIYF. The CDR3 nucleotides are TGTGCCAGCAGTGAATATGTCCGTTCGGGAGGAAACACCATATATTTT.

CDR3 in amino acids: CASSFWTGDEQFF. CDR3 DNA sequence: TGTGCCAGCAGCTTCTGGACAGGGGATGAGCAGTTCTTC. The chain uses TRBV7-9 and TRBJ2-1; 9 bases fit TRBD1. Germline loops: CDR1 SEHNR, CDR2 FQNEAQ (reference sequence). This CDR3 is built from 13 residues. V gave up 3 bases and J gave up 8 bases; unmatched junction bases: 2.